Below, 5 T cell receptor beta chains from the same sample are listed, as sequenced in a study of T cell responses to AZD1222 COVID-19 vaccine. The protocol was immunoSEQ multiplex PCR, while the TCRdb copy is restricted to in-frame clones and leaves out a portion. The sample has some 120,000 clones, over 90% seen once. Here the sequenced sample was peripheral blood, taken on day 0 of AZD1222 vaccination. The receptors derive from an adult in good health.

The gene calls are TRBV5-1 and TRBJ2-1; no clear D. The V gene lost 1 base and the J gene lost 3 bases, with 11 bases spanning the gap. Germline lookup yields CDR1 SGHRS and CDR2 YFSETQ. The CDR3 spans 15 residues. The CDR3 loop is CASSLSDGFYNEQFF. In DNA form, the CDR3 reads TGCGCCAGCAGCTTGTCGGACGGATTCTACAATGAGCAGTTCTTC.

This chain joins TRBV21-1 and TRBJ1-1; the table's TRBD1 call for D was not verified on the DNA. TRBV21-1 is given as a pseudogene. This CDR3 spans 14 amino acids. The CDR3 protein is CASSKDRSNTEAFF. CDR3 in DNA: TGTGCCAGCAGCAAGGACAGATCGAACACTGAAGCTTTCTTT.

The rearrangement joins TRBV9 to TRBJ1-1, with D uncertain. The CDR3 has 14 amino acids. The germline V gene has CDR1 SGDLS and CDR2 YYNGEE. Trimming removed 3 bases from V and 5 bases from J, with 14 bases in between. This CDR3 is CASSGGMGRTEAFF. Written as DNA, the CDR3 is TGTGCCAGCAGCGGAGGGATGGGGAGAACTGAAGCTTTCTTT.

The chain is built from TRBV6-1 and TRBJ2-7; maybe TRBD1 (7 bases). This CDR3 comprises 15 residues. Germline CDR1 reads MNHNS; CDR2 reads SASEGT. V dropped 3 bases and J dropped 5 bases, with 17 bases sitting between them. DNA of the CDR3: TGTGCCAGCAGTGAGGAGGCAGGGGGGTCCGACGAGCAGTACTTC. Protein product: CASSEEAGGSDEQYF.

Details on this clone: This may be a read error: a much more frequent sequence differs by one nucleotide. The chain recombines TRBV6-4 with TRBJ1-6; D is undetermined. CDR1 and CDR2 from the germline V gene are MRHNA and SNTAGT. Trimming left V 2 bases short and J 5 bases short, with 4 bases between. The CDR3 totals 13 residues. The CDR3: CASSDRDNSPLHF. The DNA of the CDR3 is TGTGCCAGCAGTGACAGGGATAATTCACCCCTCCACTTT.